The 9 T cell receptor beta chains given below trace back to one sample, sequenced in a study of T cells after yellow fever vaccination. TCRdb ran MiXCR on the 5' RACE reads and lists one entry per CDR3 protein. The table has around 360,000 distinct CDR3 sequences, 9.5% to 13% seen once; the top ten hold 18%. Sample: PBMCs, taken on the day of the first yellow fever vaccination. The receptors originated from a man aged 18 to 30 who received the YFV17D yellow fever vaccine.

This clonotype occurred a few times. The chain recombines TRBV4-1 with TRBJ2-3; perhaps TRBD2 as D (5 bases). Germline V lookup: CDR1 MGHRA, CDR2 YSYEKL. The ends were cut back, 9 bases at V and 4 bases at J, with 17 bases in the middle. The CDR3 is 14 amino acids. CDR3 bases: TGCGCCAGTAAACAGAGGGCGGCCGCAGATACGCAGTATTTT. Amino acids: CASKQRAAADTQYF.

V gene TRBV2 combines with J gene TRBJ1-4, with D unresolved. The germline CDR1 and CDR2 sequences are SNHLY and FYNNEI. V was cut by 8 bases and J by 6 bases, with 10 bases left in between. The CDR3 totals 12 residues. The chain's CDR3 is CASRGPDEKLFF. Here the CDR3 DNA reads TGTGCCAGCCGCGGGCCTGATGAAAAACTGTTTTTT. Combining the CDR3 with reference TRBV2 and TRBJ1-4 gives the whole variable domain EPEVTQTPSHQVTQMGQEVILRCVPISNHLYFYWYRQILGQKVEFLVSFYNNEISEKSEIFDDQFSVERPDGSNFTLKIRSTKLEDSAMYFCASRGPDEKLFFGSGTQLSVL.

The chain couples TRBV7-2 to TRBJ1-2; 7 bases agree with TRBD1. The germline V gene has CDR1 SGHTA and CDR2 FQGNSA. This CDR3 spans 15 amino acids. Trimming at V came to 1 base and at J to 7 bases, leaving 9 bases not matched to a gene. CDR3 protein: CASSLGRGLVSGYTF. The CDR3 DNA sequence: TGTGCCAGCAGCTTAGGGAGGGGGCTTGTTAGTGGCTACACCTTC.

This clonotype came up a few times. The rearrangement links TRBV5-6 to TRBJ1-5; possible D gene TRBD1, 6 bases. The CDR3 has 14 amino acids. Trimming shortened V by 6 bases and J by 3 bases, and 13 bases separated the two germline ends. Germline values: CDR1 SGHDT, CDR2 YYEEEE. CDR3 loop: CASTVQGLNQPQHF. CDR3 nucleotide sequence: TGTGCCAGCACGGTACAGGGCCTCAATCAGCCCCAGCATTTT. Supplemented by reference TRBV5-6 and TRBJ1-5, the full variable domain reads DAGVTQSPTHLIKTRGQQVTLRCSPKSGHDTVSWYQQALGQGPQFIFQYYEEEERQRGNFPDRFSGHQFPNYSSELNVNALLLGDSALYLCASTVQGLNQPQHFGDGTRLSIL.

This chain uses TRBV20-1 with TRBJ2-7; the match to TRBD2 covers 9 bases. This CDR3 is built from 15 residues. The J segment lost 3 bases and the V segment lost 0 bases, leaving 6 bases of the junction unmatched. CDR1 is DFQATT, CDR2 SNEGSKA, per germline (reference sequence). DNA for the CDR3: TGCAGTGCTAGAGACCGAGCGACTAGCGGCTACGAGCAGTACTTC. Protein sequence: CSARDRATSGYEQYF.

This clonotype was recorded a few times. V is TRBV5-1 and J is TRBJ2-1; 8 bases are shared with TRBD1. CDR3 size: 15 residues. Germline values: CDR1 SGHRS, CDR2 YFSETQ. The J segment lost 8 bases and the V segment lost 4 bases, leaving 11 bases of the junction unmatched. The CDR3 sequence: CASSSGQGINDEQFF. The CDR3 coding sequence is TGCGCCAGCAGCAGCGGACAGGGTATTAACGATGAGCAGTTCTTC.

This clonotype was recorded at least ten times. This chain uses TRBV15 with TRBJ2-7; 7 bases map to TRBD1. The CDR3 consists of 14 residues. The J segment lost 6 bases and the V segment lost 0 bases, leaving 5 bases of the junction unmatched. Germline V lookup: CDR1 LNHNV, CDR2 YYDKDF (reference sequence). The CDR3 loop reads CATSRDYTGVEQYF. CDR3 nucleotides: TGTGCCACCAGCAGAGACTACACAGGGGTCGAGCAGTACTTC.

This clonotype was detected a few times. This chain joins TRBV5-1 and TRBJ2-7; TRBD1 agrees at 7 bases. This CDR3 spans 16 amino acids. V dropped 0 bases and J dropped 1; count of bases not matched to a gene: 7. Germline V CDR1 and CDR2: SGHRS, YFSETQ. CDR3 protein: CASSLGAETGSYEQYF. CDR3 nucleotide sequence: TGCGCCAGCAGCTTGGGCGCGGAGACAGGGTCCTACGAGCAGTACTTC.

This chain joins TRBV7-2 and TRBJ1-6; D is possibly TRBD1 (5 bases). V was pared by 6 bases and J by 3 bases, with 12 bases between. This CDR3 is 15 amino acids long. Germline CDR1 reads SGHTA; CDR2 reads FQGNSA. This CDR3 is CASSSPGGYNSPLHF. The CDR3 DNA reads as TGTGCCAGCAGTTCCCCGGGGGGCTATAATTCACCCCTCCACTTT.